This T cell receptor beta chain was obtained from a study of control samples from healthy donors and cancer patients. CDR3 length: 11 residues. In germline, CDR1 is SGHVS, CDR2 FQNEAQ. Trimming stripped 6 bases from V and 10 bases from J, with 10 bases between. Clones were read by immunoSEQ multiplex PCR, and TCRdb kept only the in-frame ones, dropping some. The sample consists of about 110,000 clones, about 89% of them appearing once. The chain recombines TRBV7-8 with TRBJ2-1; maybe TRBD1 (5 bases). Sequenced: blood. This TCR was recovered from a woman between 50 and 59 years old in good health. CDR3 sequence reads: CASRWGGEQFF. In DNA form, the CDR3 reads TGTGCCAGCAGATGGGGCGGAGAGCAGTTCTTC.